The 21 T cell receptor beta chains listed next were all sequenced from one sample in a study of cytomegalovirus exposure and HLA in healthy donors. PCR employed 60 Vbeta and 13 Jbeta primers. Only in-frame clones appear in the TCRdb table, and some are missing; sequencing was by immunoSEQ multiplex PCR. The clone table shows over 80,000 clones, with the ten largest holding 5.5%. The sample consisted of PBMCs. The receptors here all came from a girl aged 10-17 years in good health and CMV-seropositive.

CDR3 DNA: TGCGCCAGCAGTCCCGGGGGGGCCGCGGATACGCAGTATTTT. Its protein is CASSPGGAADTQYF. This chain uses TRBV5-1 with TRBJ2-3; the match to TRBD2 covers 8 bases. The CDR3 contains 14 residues. CDR1 is SGHRS and CDR2 is YFSETQ in the germline V gene. The V gene end was trimmed by 5 bases and the J gene end by 6 bases; junction bases not matched to a gene: 8.

This rearrangement joins TRBV6-1 to TRBJ2-7, with D possibly matching TRBD1 (5 bases). The V gene's germline CDR1 is MNHNS and CDR2 SASEGT. The CDR3 consists of 13 residues. V lost 4 bases to trimming and J lost 2 bases, with 9 bases between them. Written as DNA, the CDR3 is TGTGCCAGCAGTGGCCCGACAGCCTACGAGCAGTACTTC. Translating it yields CASSGPTAYEQYF.

The V call is TRBV19, the J call TRBJ1-1, with unresolved D. CDR3 length: 13 residues. The germline gives CDR1 LNHDA, CDR2 SQIVND (reference sequence). V was trimmed by 5 bases and J by 5 bases, leaving 12 bases between them. CDR3 nucleotides: TGTGCCAGTAGTGCGGGTATGAGGACTGAAGCTTTCTTT. Its translation: CASSAGMRTEAFF.

The chain employs TRBV11-2 and TRBJ2-7; 12 bases fit TRBD1. The CDR3 has 15 residues. The V and J ends lost 5 bases and 4 bases, in that order; junction bases with no gene match: 6. CDR1 SGHAT and CDR2 FQNNGV come from the germline V gene. The CDR3 loop is CASSVGTGGVYEQYV. The CDR3 DNA sequence: TGTGCCAGCAGCGTCGGGACAGGGGGCGTTTACGAGCAGTACGTC.

This chain links TRBV7-9 with TRBJ2-2, with D perhaps TRBD1 (5 bases). Trimming took 6 bases from V and 6 from J, leaving 17 bases between them. The CDR3 covers 15 residues. Germline assignment: CDR1 SEHNR and CDR2 FQNEAQ (reference sequence). CDR3 DNA: TGTGCCAGCAGGACAGAAGGTGGGGCGTCCGGGGAGCTGTTTTTT. Translation gives CASRTEGGASGELFF.

The CDR3 DNA reads TGTGCCAGTAGTCTCGCCCAGGGGGCCTTCTACGAGCAGTACTTC. Translating it yields CASSLAQGAFYEQYF. V usage is TRBV19 and J usage is TRBJ2-7; 8 positions agree with TRBD1. This CDR3 spans 15 amino acids. CDR1 is LNHDA, CDR2 SQIVND, per germline (reference sequence). V lost 5 bases, J lost 3 bases, and 9 bases stayed unmatched.

The V and J genes are TRBV7-2 and TRBJ1-5; no reliable D call. This CDR3 has 16 amino acids. CDR1 and CDR2 (germline): SGHTA, FQGNSA. V was shortened by 5 bases and J by 0 bases, with 14 bases between the two germline ends. The CDR3 region is CASSAGLFSSNQPQHF. The CDR3 bases are TGTGCCAGCAGCGCCGGACTGTTTTCTAGCAATCAGCCCCAGCATTTT.

V usage is TRBV7-9 and J usage is TRBJ1-5; the D gene is possibly TRBD1 (6 bases). There are 13 residues in the CDR3. Germline V gene sequence: CDR1 SEHNR, CDR2 FQNEAQ (reference sequence). V shed 5 bases and J shed 7 bases, with 12 bases lying between them. The CDR3 DNA is TGTGCCAGCAGCGCCAGGGGCCTGCAGCCCCAGCATTTT. Residues: CASSARGLQPQHF. Full variable domain (outside the CDR3, taken from reference TRBV7-9 and TRBJ1-5): DTGVSQNPRHKITKRGQNVTFRCDPISEHNRLYWYRQTLGQGPEFLTYFQNEAQLEKSRLLSDRFSAERPKGSFSTLEIQRTEQGDSAMYLCASSARGLQPQHFGDGTRLSIL.

The chain carries TRBV11-2 and TRBJ2-7; 9 positions match TRBD1. Germline V gene data show CDR1 as SGHAT and CDR2 as FQNNGV. After removal of 5 bases from V and 4 bases from J, the junction contained 6 bases not matched to a gene. This CDR3 comprises 14 residues. CDR3 sequence: CASSPRQGEYEQYF. Written as DNA, the CDR3 is TGTGCCAGCAGCCCCCGACAGGGGGAATACGAGCAGTACTTC.

A word on this clone: The germline gene is not matched at one end of the junction; a read error may be the cause. In the same sample, other DNA sequences code for this CDR3. J is TRBJ1-6 and V is TRBV6-5; 7 positions match TRBD1. The germline V gene has CDR1 MNHEY and CDR2 SVGAGI. This CDR3 is built from 15 residues. The CDR3 loop is CASSYSWDSNSPLHF. The CDR3 region has the DNA TGTGCCAGCAGTTACTCGTGGGACAGTAATTCACCCCTACACTTT.

DNA of the CDR3: TGCGCCATCAACCGGACAGGGGGCCTTTCCTACGAGCAGTACTTC. Translating it yields CAINRTGGLSYEQYF. This chain connects TRBV5-1 to TRBJ2-7, with 11 positions matching TRBD1. The CDR3 loop spans 15 amino acids. Germline assignment: CDR1 SGHRS and CDR2 YFSETQ. With V trimmed by 9 bases and J by 1 base, 9 bases remained unmatched.

The CDR3, as DNA: TGTGCCATCCAGGGTTACACTGAAGCTTTCTTT. Protein product: CAIQGYTEAFF. The chain recombines TRBV7-2 with TRBJ1-1; a possible D gene is TRBD1 (5 bases). The CDR3 length is 11 residues. Germline CDR1 SGHTA, CDR2 FQGNSA. Trimming took 10 bases from V and 3 from J, leaving 9 bases between them.

The genes are TRBV4-1 and TRBJ1-3; a weak D match, TRBD1 (5 bases). The CDR3 is 17 amino acids. Germline assignment: CDR1 MGHRA and CDR2 YSYEKL. V lost 1 base and J lost 0, with 13 bases in between. The CDR3 coding sequence is TGCGCCAGCAGCCAAGGGGGGGGGTCCTTCTCTGGAAACACCATATATTTT. As protein: CASSQGGGSFSGNTIYF.

The chain recombines TRBV6-6 with TRBJ2-7; 8 nucleotides agree with TRBD2. The CDR3 spans 15 residues. The ends lost 2 bases at V and 1 base at J; junction bases unmatched: 4. Germline V gene lookup returns CDR1 MNHNY and CDR2 SVGAGI (reference sequence). DNA of the CDR3: TGTGCCAGCAGTTACACGGCGGGGGGTTCCTACGAGCAGTACTTC. This codes for CASSYTAGGSYEQYF.

V usage is TRBV4-3 and J usage is TRBJ1-1, with a weak D call TRBD1 (5 bases). This CDR3 spans 13 amino acids. The V gene lost 4 bases and the J gene lost 7 bases, with 13 bases spanning the gap. CDR1 is LGHNA, CDR2 YSLEER, per germline. This CDR3 reads CASSRGRSSEAFF. The DNA of the CDR3 is TGCGCCAGCAGCCGGGGGAGGTCCAGTGAAGCTTTCTTT.

The V gene is TRBV2, the J gene TRBJ1-1; 8 bases map to TRBD1. The CDR3 covers 15 residues. Losses at the gene ends were 6 bases for V and 3 bases for J; bases not matched to a gene: 9. The germline gives CDR1 SNHLY, CDR2 FYNNEI. The CDR3: CASRNDRGRDTEAFF. The CDR3 DNA is TGTGCCAGCAGGAACGACAGGGGTAGGGACACTGAAGCTTTCTTT. Filled out from reference TRBV2 and TRBJ1-1, the complete variable domain reads EPEVTQTPSHQVTQMGQEVILRCVPISNHLYFYWYRQILGQKVEFLVSFYNNEISEKSEIFDDQFSVERPDGSNFTLKIRSTKLEDSAMYFCASRNDRGRDTEAFFGQGTRLTVV.

The V gene is TRBV6-1, the J gene TRBJ2-1; tentative D call: TRBD2 (6 bases). This CDR3 has 16 amino acids. V was trimmed by 2 bases and J by 9 bases, leaving 20 bases between them. CDR1 is MNHNS and CDR2 is SASEGT in the germline V gene. CDR3 protein: CASSERPYVGGGEQFF. The DNA for the CDR3 is TGTGCCAGCAGTGAACGTCCCTATGTGGGGGGTGGTGAGCAGTTCTTC.

About this clone itself: Other DNA sequences in the same sample also yield this CDR3. The rearrangement links TRBV30 to TRBJ2-3, with TRBD1 matching 7 bases. This CDR3 spans 14 amino acids. V shed 0 bases and J 3 bases; nucleotides not matched to a gene: 3. CDR1 is GTSNPN, CDR2 SVGIG, per germline (reference sequence). The CDR3 DNA follows: TGTGCCTGGAGTGTACGCAGGGGGACAGATACGCAGTATTTT. The encoded protein is CAWSVRRGTDTQYF.

The chain employs TRBV15 and TRBJ2-7; D is possibly TRBD2 (5 bases). In germline, CDR1 is LNHNV, CDR2 YYDKDF (reference sequence). V lost 6 bases to trimming and J lost 2 bases, with 14 bases between them. The CDR3 extends over 14 amino acids. In DNA, the CDR3 is TGTGCCACCAGAAGGCCGGGGAGCGCCTACGAGCAGTACTTC. Translated, it gives CATRRPGSAYEQYF.

With respect to this clone: Mismatch with germline at one junction end may stem from a read error. The V gene is TRBV5-1, the J gene TRBJ1-1; 9 bases align to TRBD1. Germline CDR1 is SGHRS and CDR2 is YFSETQ. This CDR3 region has 13 residues. In DNA, the CDR3 is TGCGCCAGCAGCGCACCACAGGGGGCTGAGGCTTTCTTT. This codes for CASSAPQGAEAFF.

This chain joins TRBV6-6 and TRBJ1-5; no clear D gene. The V end lost 4 bases, the J end lost 3 bases, and 4 bases lay between the germline ends. Germline V gene lookup returns CDR1 MNHNY and CDR2 SVGAGI (reference sequence). This CDR3 comprises 12 residues. As DNA, the CDR3 is TGTGCCAGCAGTTCTCCCAATCAGCCCCAGCATTTT. It codes for CASSSPNQPQHF.